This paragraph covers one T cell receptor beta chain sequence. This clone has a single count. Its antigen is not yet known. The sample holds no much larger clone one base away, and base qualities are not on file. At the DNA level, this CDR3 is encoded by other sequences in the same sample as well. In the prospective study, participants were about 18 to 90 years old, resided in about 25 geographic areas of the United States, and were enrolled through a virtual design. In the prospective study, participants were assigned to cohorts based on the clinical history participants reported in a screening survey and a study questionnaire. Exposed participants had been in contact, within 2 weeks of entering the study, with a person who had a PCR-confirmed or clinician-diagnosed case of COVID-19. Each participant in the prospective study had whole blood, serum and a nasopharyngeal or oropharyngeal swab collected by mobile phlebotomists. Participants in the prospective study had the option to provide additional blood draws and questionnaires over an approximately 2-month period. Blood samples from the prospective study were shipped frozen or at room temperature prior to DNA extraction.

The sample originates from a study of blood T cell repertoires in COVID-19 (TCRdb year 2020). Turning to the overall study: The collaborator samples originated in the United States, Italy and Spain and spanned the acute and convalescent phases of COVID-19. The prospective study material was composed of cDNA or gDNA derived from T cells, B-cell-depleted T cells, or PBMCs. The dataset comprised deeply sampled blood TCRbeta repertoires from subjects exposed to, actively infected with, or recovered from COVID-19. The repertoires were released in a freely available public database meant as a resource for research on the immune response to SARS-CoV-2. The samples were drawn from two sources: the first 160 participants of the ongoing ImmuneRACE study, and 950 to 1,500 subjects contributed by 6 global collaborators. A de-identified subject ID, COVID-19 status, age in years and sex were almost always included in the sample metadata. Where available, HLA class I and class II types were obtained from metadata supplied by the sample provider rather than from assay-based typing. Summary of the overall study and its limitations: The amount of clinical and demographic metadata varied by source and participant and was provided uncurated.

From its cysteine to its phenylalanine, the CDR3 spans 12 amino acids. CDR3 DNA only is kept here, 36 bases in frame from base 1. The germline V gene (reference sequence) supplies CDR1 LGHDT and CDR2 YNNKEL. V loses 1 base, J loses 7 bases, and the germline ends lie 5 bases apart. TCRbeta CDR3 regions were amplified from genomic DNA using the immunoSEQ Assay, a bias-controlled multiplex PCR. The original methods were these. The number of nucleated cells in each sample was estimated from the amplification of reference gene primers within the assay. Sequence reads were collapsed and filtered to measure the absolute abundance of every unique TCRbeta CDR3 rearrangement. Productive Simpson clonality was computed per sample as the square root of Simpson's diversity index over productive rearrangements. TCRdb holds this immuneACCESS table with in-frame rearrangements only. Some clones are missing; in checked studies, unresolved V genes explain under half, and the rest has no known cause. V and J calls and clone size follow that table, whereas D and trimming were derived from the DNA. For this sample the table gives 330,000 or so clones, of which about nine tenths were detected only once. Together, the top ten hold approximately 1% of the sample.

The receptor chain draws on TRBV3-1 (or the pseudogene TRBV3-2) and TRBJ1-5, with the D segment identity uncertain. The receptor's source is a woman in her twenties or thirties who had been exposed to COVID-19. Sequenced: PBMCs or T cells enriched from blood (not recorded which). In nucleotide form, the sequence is TGTGCCAGCAGCCAAGGACTGCAGCCCCAGCATTTT. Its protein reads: CASSQGLQPQHF.